The 3 T cell receptor beta chains below come from one sample, sequenced in a study of human T cells and chemical hapten exposure. The time point: patch test 2, 6 weeks after DPC sensitization. Treatment defined: therapeutic diphenylcyclopropenone sensitization with weekly scalp DPC. Each CDR3 protein is one row after TCRdb ran MiXCR on the RACE reads. The repertoire consists of 110,000 to 150,000 distinct CDR3 sequences, with 12% occurring once and the leading ten covering around 1.4%. This specimen consisted of whole blood, obtained in connection with sensitization to the hapten diphenylcyclopropenone (DPC). These receptors were taken from a woman between 45 and 60 years old with alopecia areata. Some clones in this sample may be carry-over from other donors' samples.

The V gene is TRBV6-6, the J gene TRBJ1-6, with 7 bases fitting TRBD1. This CDR3 is 14 amino acids long. Germline-derived CDR1 and CDR2 are MNHNY and SVGAGI (reference sequence). V trimming: 4 bases; J trimming: 6 bases; junction bases outside the gene matches: 3. DNA for the CDR3: TGTGCCAGCAGTTCGGGACAGATTAATTCACCCCTCCACTTT. It yields the protein CASSSGQINSPLHF.

This clonotype showed up just a few times. The chain employs TRBV7-2 and TRBJ1-2; the D is unclear. Germline V gene sequence: CDR1 SGHTA, CDR2 FQGNSA. Between the trimmed V and J ends, which lost 1 base and 0 bases, there was a span of 6 bases. CDR3 size: 14 residues. The CDR3 spells CASSLDGTNYGYTF. CDR3 nucleotides: TGTGCCAGCAGCTTAGACGGGACTAACTATGGCTACACCTTC.

This clonotype was recorded a few times. CDR3 sequence reads: CASSSGTHTGELFF. The CDR3, as DNA: TGCGCCAGCAGCTCCGGGACCCACACCGGGGAGCTGTTTTTT. The chain is built from TRBV5-1 and TRBJ2-2, with D perhaps given as TRBD1 or TRBD2 (5 bases each). From germline, CDR1 is SGHRS and CDR2 YFSETQ. The V end was cut by 3 bases, the J end by 3 bases, with 9 bases between. The CDR3 contains 14 residues.